Shown below are 19 T cell receptor beta chains from a single sample sequenced in a study of cytomegalovirus exposure and HLA in healthy donors. Primers for the PCR totalled 60 Vbeta and 13 Jbeta. Data came from immunoSEQ multiplex PCR; TCRdb stores just in-frame clones and leaves some out. The data show more than 75,000 clones, around three quarters seen once. The sequenced sample was PBMCs. The source of these receptors is a man in his thirties or forties in good health and CMV-seronegative.

This clone was seen only once. This chain joins TRBV5-1 and TRBJ2-5; weak D call: TRBD2 (6 bases). The CDR3 totals 14 residues. The V end lost 4 bases, the J end lost 2 bases, and 12 bases lay between the germline ends. Germline loops: CDR1 SGHRS, CDR2 YFSETQ. CDR3: CASSGGTLQETQYF. In DNA form, the CDR3 reads TGCGCCAGCAGCGGTGGGACTCTACAAGAGACCCAGTACTTC.

The chain links TRBV6-1 to TRBJ1-2, with D uncertain. The CDR3 sequence is 17 residues long. V lost 3 bases, J lost 4 bases, and 21 bases lay in between. The germline gives CDR1 MNHNS, CDR2 SASEGT. The CDR3 region has the DNA TGTGCCAGCAGTGATTCGAGCCCCGGGAGAGCCGGCTATGGCTACACCTTC. As protein: CASSDSSPGRAGYGYTF.

The chain has TRBV6-1 and TRBJ1-2; 9 bases map to TRBD1. Germline CDR1 reads MNHNS; CDR2 reads SASEGT. Losses at the gene ends were 3 bases for V and 1 base for J; bases not matched to a gene: 9. The CDR3 consists of 17 residues. The CDR3 reads CASSDRGGTGNNYGYTF. Written as DNA, the CDR3 is TGTGCCAGCAGTGATAGAGGAGGGACAGGGAATAACTATGGCTACACCTTC.

The chain employs TRBV5-1 and TRBJ2-5, with unresolved D. The CDR3 extends over 14 amino acids. Trimming pared 0 bases from V and 3 bases from J, leaving 9 bases between. Looked up from germline, CDR1 is SGHRS and CDR2 is YFSETQ. The DNA of the CDR3 is TGCGCCAGCAGCTTGGCGTATGGCAAAGAGACCCAGTACTTC. Translation gives CASSLAYGKETQYF.

This clone was found once. The J gene is TRBJ1-1, the V gene TRBV11-2; tentative D call: TRBD1 (5 bases). The CDR3 runs to 15 residues. V gave up 4 bases and J gave up 4 bases, with 16 bases separating them. Germline CDR1 is SGHAT and CDR2 is FQNNGV. This CDR3 is CASSSGRGGITEAFF. CDR3 nucleotide sequence: TGTGCCAGCAGCTCCGGGAGGGGCGGGATCACTGAAGCTTTCTTT.

The gene calls are TRBV5-4 and TRBJ1-2, with D perhaps matching TRBD1 (5 bases). The V and J ends lost 4 bases and 4 bases respectively, with 20 bases between them. This CDR3 has 16 residues. Germline V gives CDR1 SGHNT, CDR2 YYREEE (reference sequence). The CDR3 region has the DNA TGTGCCAGCAGCGTGGGACTAGGGCTAGAAATCTATGGCTACACCTTC. The encoded protein is CASSVGLGLEIYGYTF.

The V call is TRBV6-5, the J call TRBJ1-2; D remains ambiguous. The V end lost 6 bases, the J end lost 8 bases, and 10 bases lay between the germline ends. The CDR3 has 11 amino acids. CDR1 MNHEY and CDR2 SVGAGI come from the germline V gene. CDR3 amino acids: CASSPGAGYTF. The CDR3 DNA sequence: TGTGCCAGCAGCCCTGGAGCCGGCTACACCTTC.

There are a few counts of this clone. V and J are TRBV19 and TRBJ1-4; TRBD1 matches 7 bases. CDR1 LNHDA and CDR2 SQIVND come from the germline V gene (reference sequence). V shed 8 bases and J 0 bases; nucleotides not matched to a gene: 0. CDR3 length equals 13 residues. The CDR3 loop reads CASGTATNEKLFF. The CDR3 nucleotides are TGTGCCAGTGGGACAGCAACTAATGAAAAACTGTTTTTT.

This clone was seen a single time. V gene TRBV18 combines with J gene TRBJ2-2; maybe TRBD1 (6 bases). The germline CDR1 and CDR2 sequences are KGHSH and LQKENI. Trimming removed 5 bases from V and 3 bases from J, with 7 bases in between. The CDR3 sequence is 13 residues long. The CDR3 is CASSNRDTGELFF. As DNA, the CDR3 is TGTGCCAGCTCAAACAGGGACACCGGGGAGCTGTTTTTT.

The chain uses TRBV13 and TRBJ2-2, with 8 nucleotides matching TRBD2. CDR1 is PRHDT and CDR2 is FYEKMQ in the germline V gene (reference sequence). The V and J ends lost 2 bases and 7 bases, in that order; junction bases with no gene match: 6. This CDR3 has 15 residues. This CDR3 is CASSLYGGAVGELFF. CDR3 in DNA: TGTGCCAGCAGCTTATACGGGGGGGCAGTCGGGGAGCTGTTTTTT.

The chain uses TRBV6-6 and TRBJ2-1, with a weak D call TRBD2 (6 bases). Trimming left V 6 bases short and J 7 bases short, with 22 bases between. The CDR3 contains 16 residues. Germline V gene data show CDR1 as MNHNY and CDR2 as SVGAGI (reference sequence). The CDR3 DNA is TGTGCCAGCAGAAGAGCCCCCGGGACTTCGGTGAATGAGCAGTTCTTC. This sequence encodes CASRRAPGTSVNEQFF.

The chain links TRBV19 to TRBJ2-7; 9 bases align to TRBD1. The CDR3 runs 15 residues. The J segment lost 6 bases and the V segment lost 4 bases, leaving 10 bases of the junction unmatched. Germline loops: CDR1 LNHDA, CDR2 SQIVND (reference sequence). The CDR3 region has the DNA TGTGCCAGTAGTAGCCCGGGACAGGGACGAGTCGAGCAGTACTTC. This sequence encodes CASSSPGQGRVEQYF.

The chain recombines TRBV6-1 with TRBJ1-1; D not certain. Germline-derived CDR1 and CDR2 are MNHNS and SASEGT. CDR3 size: 13 residues. Trimming shortened V by 5 bases and J by 0 bases, and 7 bases separated the two germline ends. The DNA for the CDR3 is TGTGCCAGCAGTCTAGGAATGAACACTGAAGCTTTCTTT. It codes for CASSLGMNTEAFF.

The CDR3 region is CASSALRRGTSTDTQYF. The CDR3 DNA reads TGTGCCAGCAGTGCCCTACGGCGGGGAACTAGCACAGATACGCAGTATTTT. The rearrangement uses TRBV2 and TRBJ2-3; tentatively, D is TRBD2 (6 bases). The V end was cut by 4 bases, the J end by 0 bases, with 17 bases between. Germline V gene sequence: CDR1 SNHLY, CDR2 FYNNEI. This CDR3 spans 17 amino acids. The variable domain in full, with the rest retrieved from reference TRBV2 and TRBJ2-3, is EPEVTQTPSHQVTQMGQEVILRCVPISNHLYFYWYRQILGQKVEFLVSFYNNEISEKSEIFDDQFSVERPDGSNFTLKIRSTKLEDSAMYFCASSALRRGTSTDTQYFGPGTRLTVL.

CDR3 sequence: CASSVGGRTEAFF. The CDR3 DNA reads as TGTGCCAGCAGCGTAGGGGGGCGAACTGAAGCTTTCTTT. The chain employs TRBV9 and TRBJ1-1; weak D call: TRBD1 (6 bases). Trimming removed 0 bases from V and 5 bases from J, with 8 bases in between. The CDR3 extends over 13 amino acids. CDR1 is SGDLS, CDR2 YYNGEE, per germline.

V gene TRBV30 combines with J gene TRBJ2-7; TRBD2 matches at 7 bases. Germline loops: CDR1 GTSNPN, CDR2 SVGIG (reference sequence). The CDR3 is 13 residues long. V gave up 0 bases and J gave up 7 bases; unmatched junction bases: 6. The CDR3 sequence is CAWSVLAPGEQYF. The CDR3 DNA reads TGTGCCTGGAGTGTACTAGCGCCTGGGGAGCAGTACTTC.

V gene TRBV23-1 combines with J gene TRBJ2-5, with 9 nucleotides matching TRBD1. Matching the DNA end better, TRBJ2-7 makes the J call doubtful. TRBV23-1 is an ORF, with its function uncertain. The length of the CDR3 is 14 residues. CDR3 in DNA: TGCGCCAGCGGCCCCGGGACAGGGTGCCACGAGCAGTACTTC. This translates into CASGPGTGCHEQYF.

This chain uses TRBV30 with TRBJ2-5; D is unclear. This CDR3 is built from 13 residues. Germline V gene data show CDR1 as GTSNPN and CDR2 as SVGIG (reference sequence). V was trimmed by 0 bases and J by 2 bases, leaving 7 bases between them. Written as DNA, the CDR3 is TGTGCCTGGAGTGTACGGCGGCAAGAGACCCAGTACTTC. Residues: CAWSVRRQETQYF. Full variable domain (remainder filled in from reference TRBV30 and TRBJ2-5): SQTIHQWPATLVQPVGSPLSLECTVEGTSNPNLYWYRQAAGRGLQLLFYSVGIGQISSEVPQNLSASRPQDRQFILSSKKLLLSDSGFYLCAWSVRRQETQYFGPGTRLLVL.

The chain couples TRBV6-1 to TRBJ2-1; TRBD2 matches 14 bases. Germline V gives CDR1 MNHNS, CDR2 SASEGT. With 1 base clipped from V and 5 bases from J, the junction kept 4 bases outside the gene matches. The CDR3 covers 17 residues. DNA for the CDR3: TGTGCCAGCAGTGAAGTCGGGACTAGCGGGAGCCACAATGAGCAGTTCTTC. Its protein product is CASSEVGTSGSHNEQFF.